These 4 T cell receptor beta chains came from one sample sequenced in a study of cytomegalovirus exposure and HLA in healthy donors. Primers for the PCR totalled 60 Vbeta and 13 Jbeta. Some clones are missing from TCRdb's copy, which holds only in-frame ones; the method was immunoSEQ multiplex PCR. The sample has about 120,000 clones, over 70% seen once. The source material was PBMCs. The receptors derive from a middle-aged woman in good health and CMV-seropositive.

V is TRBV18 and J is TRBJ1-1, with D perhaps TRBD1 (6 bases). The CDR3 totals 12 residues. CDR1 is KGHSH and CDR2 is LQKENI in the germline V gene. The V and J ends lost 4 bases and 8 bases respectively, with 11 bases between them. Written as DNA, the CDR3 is TGTGCCAGCTCACTGACGGACAGAGAAGCTTTCTTT. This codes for CASSLTDREAFF. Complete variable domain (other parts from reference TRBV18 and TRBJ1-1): NAGVMQNPRHLVRRRGQEARLRCSPMKGHSHVYWYRQLPEEGLKFMVYLQKENIIDESGMPKERFSAEFPKEGPSILRIQQVVRGDSAAYFCASSLTDREAFFGQGTRLTVV.

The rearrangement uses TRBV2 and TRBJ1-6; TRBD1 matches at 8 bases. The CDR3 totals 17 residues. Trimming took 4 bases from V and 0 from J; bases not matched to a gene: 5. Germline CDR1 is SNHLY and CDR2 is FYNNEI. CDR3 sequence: CASSGGTGTSYNSPLHF. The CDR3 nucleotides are TGTGCCAGCAGTGGCGGGACAGGAACCTCCTATAATTCACCCCTCCACTTT.

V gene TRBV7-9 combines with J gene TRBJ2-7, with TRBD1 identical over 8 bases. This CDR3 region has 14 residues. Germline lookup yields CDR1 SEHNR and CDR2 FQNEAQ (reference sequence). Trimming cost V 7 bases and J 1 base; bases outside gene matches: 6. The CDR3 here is CASTSGTGSYEQYF. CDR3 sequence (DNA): TGTGCCAGCACCTCCGGGACAGGATCCTACGAGCAGTACTTC.

CDR3 sequence reads: CASSPTENTEAFF. Here the CDR3 DNA reads TGTGCCAGCTCACCTACTGAGAACACTGAAGCTTTCTTT. The chain links TRBV18 to TRBJ1-1; D remains unclear. CDR1 and CDR2 (germline): KGHSH, LQKENI. V lost 3 bases and J 1 base, leaving 6 bases between the germline ends. The CDR3 runs to 13 residues.